This entry lists 20 T cell receptor beta chains sequenced from one sample in a study of shared clonotypes between healthy human individuals (dated by TCRdb to 2018 to 2020). For the CD8 naive samples, CD45RO-negative cells were positively selected for CCR7, yielding a CD45RA+CCR7+ population from which TemRA cells were excluded. Library construction relied on the immunoSEQ multiplex PCR assay. The immuneACCESS repertoire file appears here via TCRdb, limited to in-frame rearrangements. These files lack a portion of the clones; in checked studies, under half of the deficit traces to unresolved V genes, and the cause of the others is not known. This sample lists hundreds of thousands of clones; approximately 95% were detected once. Clones ranked in the top ten supply over 0.1% of the sample. What was sequenced was naive CD8+ T cells sorted from blood. Explained via the paper, the cell subset or site label denotes: CD45RA+CCR7+. Receptors originate from a woman aged 25 to 39 in good health.

The chain joins TRBV28 to TRBJ2-1; TRBD1 matches at 10 bases. V shed 6 bases and J 8 bases; nucleotides not matched to a gene: 7. Looked up from germline, CDR1 is MDHEN and CDR2 is SYDVKM. The CDR3 has 14 amino acids. CDR3 residues: CASSMTGGGHEQFF. The CDR3 DNA follows: TGTGCCAGCAGCATGACAGGGGGCGGGCATGAGCAGTTCTTC. Full variable domain (missing parts from reference TRBV28 and TRBJ2-1): DVKVTQSSRYLVKRTGEKVFLECVQDMDHENMFWYRQDPGLGLRLIYFSYDVKMKEKGDIPEGYSVSREKKERFSLILESASTNQTSMYLCASSMTGGGHEQFFGPGTRLTVL.

This clone was picked up a small number of times. The genes are TRBV7-9 and TRBJ1-1; D gene uncertain. Germline assignment: CDR1 SEHNR and CDR2 FQNEAQ (reference sequence). The CDR3 has 12 amino acids. The V end was cut by 4 bases, the J end by 8 bases, with 11 bases between. CDR3 residues: CASSSTGLEAFF. In DNA, the CDR3 is TGTGCCAGCAGCTCCACTGGCCTAGAAGCTTTCTTT.

This chain links TRBV27 with TRBJ1-2; 7 bases are a match to TRBD1. The CDR3 loop spans 16 amino acids. Germline V gene sequence: CDR1 MNHEY, CDR2 SMNVEV (reference sequence). V shed 4 bases and J 4 bases; nucleotides not matched to a gene: 12. This chain's CDR3 is CASSSPGTASSYGYTF. In nucleotides, the CDR3 is TGTGCCAGCAGTTCTCCCGGGACAGCCTCATCCTATGGCTACACCTTC.

The CDR3 loop is CASSPRRSPRNTEAFF. As DNA, the CDR3 is TGTGCCAGCTCCCCCCGACGATCCCCACGGAACACTGAAGCTTTCTTT. The chain couples TRBV2 to TRBJ1-1; D ambiguous. Germline CDR1 reads SNHLY; CDR2 reads FYNNEI. The V end lost 8 bases, the J end lost 1 base, and 20 bases lay between the germline ends. The CDR3 loop spans 16 amino acids. The whole variable domain, remainder taken from reference TRBV2 and TRBJ1-1, is EPEVTQTPSHQVTQMGQEVILRCVPISNHLYFYWYRQILGQKVEFLVSFYNNEISEKSEIFDDQFSVERPDGSNFTLKIRSTKLEDSAMYFCASSPRRSPRNTEAFFGQGTRLTVV.

The chain has TRBV27 and TRBJ2-2; D call uncertain. The CDR3 is made up of 12 amino acids. Per the germline V gene, CDR1 is MNHEY and CDR2 is SMNVEV (reference sequence). V dropped 6 bases and J dropped 5 bases, with 7 bases sitting between them. CDR3 in DNA: TGTGCCAGCAGGCTAGGGACCGGGGAGCTGTTTTTT. Its protein is CASRLGTGELFF.

The chain links TRBV27 to TRBJ2-1; D perhaps matches TRBD2 (5 bases). The CDR3 has 12 residues. Trimming took off 3 bases at V and 5 bases at J, with 5 bases between the two ends. Germline V gene sequence: CDR1 MNHEY, CDR2 SMNVEV (reference sequence). The CDR3, as DNA: TGTGCCAGCAGTTTGACTAACAATGAGCAGTTCTTC. Translation: CASSLTNNEQFF.

The V call is TRBV13, the J call TRBJ2-5; 9 positions match TRBD2. V lost 0 bases, J lost 5 bases, and 13 bases stayed unmatched. The CDR3 runs to 18 residues. In germline, CDR1 is PRHDT, CDR2 FYEKMQ (reference sequence). CDR3 in DNA: TGTGCCAGCAGCTTAGGTAGCGGGAGTATTCTTGGGTGGGAGACCCAGTACTTC. The encoded protein is CASSLGSGSILGWETQYF. Drawing the rest from reference TRBV13 and TRBJ2-5, the complete variable domain is AAGVIQSPRHLIKEKRETATLKCYPIPRHDTVYWYQQGPGQDPQFLISFYEKMQSDKGSIPDRFSAQQFSDYHSELNMSSLELGDSALYFCASSLGSGSILGWETQYFGPGTRLLVL.

The V and J genes are TRBV6-1 and TRBJ2-7, with a tentative D call TRBD1 (6 bases). The CDR3 runs to 14 residues. The germline V gene encodes CDR1 MNHNS and CDR2 SASEGT. Trimming stripped 3 bases from V and 2 bases from J, with 11 bases between. The CDR3 region has the DNA TGTGCCAGCAGTGATACAGGGTTCCCCTACGAGCAGTACTTC. Translated: CASSDTGFPYEQYF.

The chain carries TRBV7-6 and TRBJ2-3, with D uncertain. Trimming left V 1 base short and J 2 bases short, with 10 bases between. The length of the CDR3 is 15 residues. The germline CDR1 and CDR2 sequences are SGHVS and FNYEAQ. The CDR3 nucleotides are TGTGCCAGCAGCTTAGATTTGGGAAACACAGATACGCAGTATTTT. As protein: CASSLDLGNTDTQYF.

Concerning this clone itself: Other DNA variants within this sample encode the same CDR3. The chain uses TRBV28 and TRBJ2-7; D is uncertain. The V and J ends lost 0 bases and 6 bases respectively, with 6 bases between them. The CDR3 consists of 12 residues. Germline CDR1 and CDR2: MDHEN and SYDVKM. CDR3 DNA sequence: TGTGCCAGCAGTTTATGGGGTGGCGAGCAGTACTTC. As protein: CASSLWGGEQYF.

J is TRBJ2-7 and V is TRBV10-1; D is unresolved. From germline, CDR1 is WNHNN and CDR2 SYGVQD (reference sequence). V gave up 0 bases and J gave up 4 bases, with 13 bases separating them. This CDR3 is 15 amino acids long. CDR3 DNA sequence: TGCGCCAGCAGTGAGTCATCAGGTTTACTGTACGAGCAGTACTTC. As protein: CASSESSGLLYEQYF.

This chain joins TRBV7-9 and TRBJ1-5, with a possible D match to TRBD1 (5 bases). The CDR3 has 16 amino acids. From germline, CDR1 is SEHNR and CDR2 FQNEAQ (reference sequence). V was pared by 5 bases and J by 4 bases, with 18 bases between. The CDR3 nucleotides are TGTGCCAGCAGCCCGGGAGGGGTAAGCGGTAATCAGCCCCAGCATTTT. Translation gives CASSPGGVSGNQPQHF.

The rearrangement links TRBV6-5 to TRBJ2-7; tentatively, D is TRBD2 (5 bases). The V gene's germline CDR1 is MNHEY and CDR2 SVGAGI. With 6 bases removed from V and 3 bases from J, the gap between germline ends came to 15 bases. The CDR3 is 14 residues long. CDR3 region: CASRRGLVNYEQYF. The CDR3, as DNA: TGTGCCAGCAGACGCGGACTCGTCAACTACGAGCAGTACTTC.

The chain joins TRBV28 to TRBJ2-5, with D hard to call. The CDR3 loop spans 11 amino acids. The germline V gene encodes CDR1 MDHEN and CDR2 SYDVKM. Deletions cut 5 bases from V and 6 bases from J, with 7 bases between. The CDR3 sequence is CASSGPQTQYF. The CDR3 DNA sequence: TGTGCCAGCAGTGGACCCCAGACCCAGTACTTC.

This chain uses TRBV20-1 with TRBJ2-7; D not resolved. V was shortened by 2 bases and J by 6 bases, with 8 bases between the two germline ends. Germline loops: CDR1 DFQATT, CDR2 SNEGSKA (reference sequence). CDR3 length: 11 amino acids. The DNA of the CDR3 is TGCAGTGCTAGAAATGGGTTCGAGCAGTACTTC. This gives the protein CSARNGFEQYF.

This chain connects TRBV4-1 to TRBJ2-7; the D is unclear. Germline loops: CDR1 MGHRA, CDR2 YSYEKL. CDR3 length: 15 amino acids. Trimming removed 2 bases from V and 2 bases from J, with 13 bases in between. CDR3 DNA: TGCGCCAGCAGCCAAATCGTGGGCGACCCCTACGAGCAGTACTTC. It yields the protein CASSQIVGDPYEQYF.

The V and J genes are TRBV2 and TRBJ1-5, with 9 bases lining up with TRBD1. Unmatched junction bases numbered 3, after V lost 3 bases and J lost 6 bases. The CDR3 runs to 14 residues. CDR1 is SNHLY and CDR2 is FYNNEI in the germline V gene. CDR3 in amino acids: CASSETGGGQPQHF. The CDR3 region has the DNA TGTGCCAGCAGTGAGACAGGGGGTGGTCAGCCCCAGCATTTT.

This clone was recorded once. V usage is TRBV14 and J usage is TRBJ1-2; 8 bases fit TRBD1. V lost 0 bases to trimming and J lost 2 bases; unmatched junction nucleotides: 8. Germline V gene data show CDR1 as SGHDN and CDR2 as FVKESK. CDR3 length: 17 amino acids. CDR3: CASSQDLPDRENYGYTF. CDR3 bases: TGTGCCAGCAGCCAAGATTTGCCGGACAGGGAAAACTATGGCTACACCTTC.

The rearrangement uses TRBV10-3 and TRBJ1-2; D remains ambiguous. Germline V gives CDR1 ENHRY, CDR2 SYGVKD. The CDR3 is 14 amino acids. The ends were cut back, 6 bases at V and 2 bases at J, with 13 bases in the middle. The CDR3 DNA reads as TGTGCCATCAGGGAGCCCAACAAGAACTATGGCTACACCTTC. Translated: CAIREPNKNYGYTF.

This clone was seen just once. The chain is built from TRBV5-6 and TRBJ1-1, with D possibly TRBD1 on 5 matching bases. Germline assignment: CDR1 SGHDT and CDR2 YYEEEE. The CDR3 runs 14 residues. V gave up 0 bases and J gave up 4 bases, with 10 bases separating them. This CDR3 is CASSLAGRGTEAFF. The CDR3 region has the DNA TGTGCCAGCAGCTTGGCCGGGAGGGGCACTGAAGCTTTCTTT.